This T cell receptor (beta chain) was retrieved from a study of T cell changes during pregnancy in multiple sclerosis. The CDR3 loop spans 15 amino acids. In germline, CDR1 is MNHEY, CDR2 SMNVEV (reference sequence). The V and J ends lost 3 bases and 0 bases respectively, with 10 bases between them. Measured with immunoSEQ multiplex PCR; TCRdb has only the in-frame clones, and not every one. Altogether some 64,000 clones are present, approximately 91% being singletons, with the ten largest covering 2.3%. The TCR sequence derives from a female donor with multiple sclerosis, enrolled in a pregnancy study. The sequencing used peripheral blood, collected in the first trimester of pregnancy. The chain recombines TRBV27 with TRBJ2-3; a possible D gene is TRBD1 (5 bases). The CDR3 DNA sequence: TGTGCCAGCAGTTTGAGGCAGGGCAGCACAGATACGCAGTATTTT. This codes for CASSLRQGSTDTQYF.